These T cell receptor beta chains were read from a single sample in a study of response to subunit inactivated influenza vaccine. From the RT-PCR reads, TCRdb called clonotypes with MiXCR, one entry per CDR3 protein. There are hundreds of thousands of distinct CDR3 sequences in the sample; about 15% occur only once, and around 7.6% lies in the top ten. The input for sequencing was PBMCs from blood, taken around 15 days before vaccination. The receptors come from a man in his fifties or sixties who received an inactivated influenza vaccine. Both conserved end residues are part of each CDR3. The order of the fields is V gene, J gene, clone size, D gene, CDR3 protein, CDR3 DNA. D genes are given only for firm matches. Clone size is shown for a subset of rows, as once, few, many or a class of expanded clone.

V gene: TRBV20-1; J gene: TRBJ2-1; clone size: few; D gene: .; CDR3 protein: CSARGASEQFF; CDR3 DNA: TGCAGTGCTAGGGGGGCCTCTGAGCAGTTCTTC
V gene: TRBV12-3/TRBV12-4; J gene: TRBJ2-7; clone size: .; D gene: TRBD1; CDR3 protein: CASNRQGPLYEQYF; CDR3 DNA: TGTGCCAGCAACCGACAGGGGCCACTCTACGAGCAGTACTTC
V gene: TRBV24-1; J gene: TRBJ2-3; clone size: .; D gene: .; CDR3 protein: CATSDSGLYSQYF; CDR3 DNA: TGTGCCACCAGTGATTCCGGTCTATACTCGCAGTATTTT
V gene: TRBV2; J gene: TRBJ2-3; clone size: .; D gene: .; CDR3 protein: CASTKLLSSTDTQYF; CDR3 DNA: TGTGCCAGCACCAAACTCCTCTCTAGCACAGATACGCAGTATTTT
V gene: TRBV10-1; J gene: TRBJ2-7; clone size: few; D gene: .; CDR3 protein: CASSDFGTSLYEQYF; CDR3 DNA: TGCGCCAGCAGTGATTTCGGGACAAGTCTCTACGAGCAGTACTTC
V gene: TRBV7-8; J gene: TRBJ2-3; clone size: .; D gene: TRBD2; CDR3 protein: CASSLRRGLAGWDTQYF; CDR3 DNA: TGTGCCAGCAGCTTACGGCGGGGACTAGCGGGGTGGGATACGCAGTATTTT
V gene: TRBV27; J gene: TRBJ2-1; clone size: few; D gene: .; CDR3 protein: CASSHQGYIHNEQFF; CDR3 DNA: TGTGCCAGCAGTCATCAGGGATATATTCACAATGAGCAGTTCTTC
V gene: TRBV12-3/TRBV12-4; J gene: TRBJ1-1; clone size: many; D gene: TRBD1; CDR3 protein: CASTTGGRFTEAFF; CDR3 DNA: TGTGCCAGCACTACAGGGGGAAGGTTCACTGAAGCTTTCTTT
V gene: TRBV11-1; J gene: TRBJ2-2; clone size: few; D gene: .; CDR3 protein: CASSPRDQGRYTGELFF; CDR3 DNA: TGTGCCAGCAGCCCGAGAGATCAGGGGAGGTACACCGGGGAGCTGTTTTTT
V gene: TRBV5-1; J gene: TRBJ2-7; clone size: .; D gene: .; CDR3 protein: CASSKAATYEQYF; CDR3 DNA: TGCGCCAGCAGCAAGGCCGCTACCTACGAGCAGTACTTC
V gene: TRBV7-9; J gene: TRBJ1-1; clone size: few; D gene: TRBD1; CDR3 protein: CASSRTGATKNTEAFF; CDR3 DNA: TGTGCCAGCAGCCGGACAGGGGCGACAAAGAACACTGAAGCTTTCTTT
V gene: TRBV27; J gene: TRBJ2-3; clone size: few; D gene: TRBD2; CDR3 protein: CASTIAGADTQYF; CDR3 DNA: TGTGCCAGCACGATCGCGGGGGCAGATACGCAGTATTTT
V gene: TRBV3-1; J gene: TRBJ2-7; clone size: few; D gene: .; CDR3 protein: CASSQLRDVTYEQYF; CDR3 DNA: TGTGCCAGCAGCCAATTACGGGACGTGACCTACGAGCAGTACTTC
V gene: TRBV6-2/TRBV6-3; J gene: TRBJ2-7; clone size: few; D gene: .; CDR3 protein: CASWGGQTSYEQYF; CDR3 DNA: TGTGCCAGCTGGGGCGGACAGACGTCCTACGAGCAGTACTTC
V gene: TRBV7-2; J gene: TRBJ2-2; clone size: many; D gene: TRBD1; CDR3 protein: CASSLIQGAGELFF; CDR3 DNA: TGTGCCAGCAGCTTAATTCAGGGGGCCGGGGAGCTGTTTTTT
V gene: TRBV6-2/TRBV6-3; J gene: TRBJ1-5; clone size: .; D gene: .; CDR3 protein: CASSYRGEVQPQHF; CDR3 DNA: TGTGCCAGCAGTTACAGAGGGGAGGTTCAGCCCCAGCATTTT
V gene: TRBV20-1; J gene: TRBJ2-2; clone size: many; D gene: .; CDR3 protein: CSATRDNTGELFF; CDR3 DNA: TGCAGTGCCACCAGGGACAACACCGGGGAGCTGTTTTTT